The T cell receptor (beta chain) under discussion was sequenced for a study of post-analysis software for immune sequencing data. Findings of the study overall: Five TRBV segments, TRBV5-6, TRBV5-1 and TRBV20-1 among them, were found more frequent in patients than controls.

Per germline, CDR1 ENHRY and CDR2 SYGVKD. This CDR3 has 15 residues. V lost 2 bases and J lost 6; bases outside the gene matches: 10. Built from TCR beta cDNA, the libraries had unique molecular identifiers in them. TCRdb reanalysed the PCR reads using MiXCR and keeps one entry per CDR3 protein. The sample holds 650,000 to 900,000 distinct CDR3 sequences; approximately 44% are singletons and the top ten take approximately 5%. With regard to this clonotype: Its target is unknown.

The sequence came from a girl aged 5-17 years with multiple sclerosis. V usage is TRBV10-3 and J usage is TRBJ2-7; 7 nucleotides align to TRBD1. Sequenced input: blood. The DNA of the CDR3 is TGTGCCATCAGTGAGCGACAGGGAACGACGCCCGAGCAGTACTTC. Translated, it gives CAISERQGTTPEQYF.